The 15 T cell receptor beta chains reported below all come from one sample, sequenced in a study of early T cells in non-severe SARS-CoV-2 infection. TCRdb re-analysed the 5' RACE reads in MiXCR, keeping a single row per CDR3 protein. This repertoire shows some 91,000 distinct CDR3 sequences, about 10% found once; its top ten account for just over 4.5%. The source material was whole blood, sampled at baseline. The receptors were gathered from an adult who was a healthcare worker with PCR-confirmed SARS-CoV-2 infection or an uninfected control (not recorded which).

This clonotype came up a few times. The chain links TRBV20-1 to TRBJ2-7; 7 bases are a match to TRBD2. J was trimmed by 3 bases and V by 5 bases; bases with no gene match: 13. The CDR3 runs to 15 residues. Germline V gene data show CDR1 as DFQATT and CDR2 as SNEGSKA (reference sequence). In DNA, the CDR3 is TGCAGTGCTTCCACGGTCACTAGCGCGATCTACGAGCAGTACTTC. It specifies CSASTVTSAIYEQYF.

The V gene is TRBV9, the J gene TRBJ2-6; 7 nucleotides line up with TRBD1. The germline V gene encodes CDR1 SGDLS and CDR2 YYNGEE. With 2 bases clipped from V and 4 bases from J, the junction kept 6 bases outside the gene matches. The CDR3 sequence is 16 residues long. CDR3 in DNA: TGTGCCAGCAGCGTCTACACAGGGGCAGGGGCCAACGTCCTGACTTTC. It codes for CASSVYTGAGANVLTF.

The chain carries TRBV20-1 and TRBJ2-1; 14 positions match TRBD2. Germline trimming cut 6 bases from V and 0 bases from J; bases unmatched to any gene: 7. The germline V gene has CDR1 DFQATT and CDR2 SNEGSKA (reference sequence). This CDR3 comprises 17 residues. The CDR3 DNA sequence: TGCAGTGCAACCGGGACTAGCGGGGGTGGCTCCTACAATGAGCAGTTCTTC. This sequence encodes CSATGTSGGGSYNEQFF.

This clonotype was observed many times. The chain joins TRBV29-1 to TRBJ2-3; weak D call: TRBD2 (5 bases). The CDR3 is 14 amino acids. Deletions cut 7 bases from V and 0 bases from J, with 14 bases between. In germline, CDR1 is SQVTM, CDR2 ANQGSEA. The CDR3 region has the DNA TGCAGCGGAAACCGGGATCTCAGCACAGATACGCAGTATTTT. Translation gives CSGNRDLSTDTQYF.

This chain connects TRBV20-1 to TRBJ2-3, with D possibly TRBD2 on 5 matching bases. The CDR3 is 15 residues long. V shed 0 bases and J shed 4 bases, with 14 bases lying between them. In germline, CDR1 is DFQATT, CDR2 SNEGSKA (reference sequence). The CDR3 reads CSARDSARAPDTQYF. The DNA of the CDR3 is TGCAGTGCTAGAGATTCTGCGCGGGCCCCAGATACGCAGTATTTT.

This chain's CDR3 is CATGDGYGYTF. For the CDR3, the DNA is TGTGCCACCGGGGACGGCTATGGCTACACCTTC. The V and J genes are TRBV24-1 and TRBJ1-2, with D maybe TRBD1 (5 bases). Germline V gene data show CDR1 as KGHDR and CDR2 as SFDVKD. The germline V and J ends were trimmed by 9 bases and 4 bases, with 8 bases remaining between them. The CDR3 loop spans 11 amino acids.

This clonotype was counted only a few times. The J gene is TRBJ2-7, the V gene TRBV29-1; TRBD1 aligns across 7 bases. V lost 7 bases to trimming and J lost 1 base; unmatched junction nucleotides: 7. Germline V gives CDR1 SQVTM, CDR2 ANQGSEA. The CDR3 spans 13 residues. The CDR3 coding sequence is TGCAGCGCCGAGGACAGGTCATCCTACGAGCAGTACTTC. It is translated as CSAEDRSSYEQYF.

There are a few counts of this clonotype. This chain joins TRBV28 and TRBJ2-1, with 9 nucleotides matching TRBD1. Looked up from germline, CDR1 is MDHEN and CDR2 is SYDVKM. V lost 2 bases, J lost 9 bases, and 5 bases stayed unmatched. CDR3 length: 14 amino acids. Here the CDR3 DNA reads TGTGCCAGCAGTTTAATACAGGGGGCAGGTGAGCAGTTCTTC. Amino acid sequence: CASSLIQGAGEQFF.

This clonotype was detected many times. This chain uses TRBV13 with TRBJ2-1; D assignment may be TRBD1 or TRBD2 (5 bases each). Germline V gives CDR1 PRHDT, CDR2 FYEKMQ (reference sequence). The CDR3 sequence is 13 residues long. V was shortened by 5 bases and J by 7 bases, with 12 bases between the two germline ends. CDR3 protein: CASSQGPVNEQFF. DNA for the CDR3: TGTGCCAGCAGCCAGGGACCAGTGAATGAGCAGTTCTTC.

The chain employs TRBV7-9 and TRBJ2-1; D is perhaps TRBD1 or TRBD2 (5 bases each). The CDR3 has 11 amino acids. CDR1 SEHNR and CDR2 FQNEAQ come from the germline V gene (reference sequence). Trimming removed 8 bases at V and 7 bases at J, with 9 bases between. The CDR3, as DNA: TGTGCCAGCGGGACCTGGAATGAGCAGTTCTTC. Residues: CASGTWNEQFF.

This clonotype was counted ten times or more. The V gene is TRBV7-9, the J gene TRBJ2-5; D gene ambiguous. This CDR3 has 15 amino acids. Trimming pared 3 bases from V and 2 bases from J, leaving 13 bases between. From germline, CDR1 is SEHNR and CDR2 FQNEAQ (reference sequence). The CDR3 region is CASSFTGLRQETQYF. Here the CDR3 DNA reads TGTGCCAGCAGCTTCACGGGCCTGAGACAAGAGACCCAGTACTTC.

This sequence joins TRBV7-9 and TRBJ2-5, with D possibly TRBD2 on 6 matching bases. V was pared by 3 bases and J by 5 bases, with 13 bases between. Per the germline V gene, CDR1 is SEHNR and CDR2 is FQNEAQ (reference sequence). The CDR3 sequence is 14 residues long. CDR3: CASSLPGGTETQYF. The CDR3, as DNA: TGTGCCAGCAGCTTGCCCGGGGGTACGGAGACCCAGTACTTC. The full variable domain, completed using reference TRBV7-9 and TRBJ2-5, is DTGVSQNPRHKITKRGQNVTFRCDPISEHNRLYWYRQTLGQGPEFLTYFQNEAQLEKSRLLSDRFSAERPKGSFSTLEIQRTEQGDSAMYLCASSLPGGTETQYFGPGTRLLVL.

The table lists this clonotype with many counts. The CDR3 nucleotides are TGCAGCGGCTCCACAGGGGGCGTCGATTCACCCCTCCACTTT. Translation: CSGSTGGVDSPLHF. The chain uses TRBV29-1 and TRBJ1-6; 9 bases fit TRBD1. J was trimmed by 8 bases and V by 7 bases; bases with no gene match: 9. From germline, CDR1 is SQVTM and CDR2 ANQGSEA. There are 14 residues in the CDR3. Variable domain in full (rest from reference TRBV29-1 and TRBJ1-6): SAVISQKPSRDICQRGTSLTIQCQVDSQVTMMFWYRQQPGQSLTLIATANQGSEATYESGFVIDKFPISRPNLTFSTLTVSNMSPEDSSIYLCSGSTGGVDSPLHFGNGTRLTVT.

The chain carries TRBV11-2 and TRBJ1-2; D is unresolved. The germline CDR1 and CDR2 sequences are SGHAT and FQNNGV. Trimming left V 5 bases short and J 0 bases short, with 4 bases between. The CDR3 is 12 residues long. In DNA, the CDR3 is TGTGCCAGCAGCCTCGCTAACTATGGCTACACCTTC. Its translation: CASSLANYGYTF.

The chain couples TRBV28 to TRBJ2-7; tentatively, D is TRBD1 or TRBD2 (6 bases each). Germline CDR1 reads MDHEN; CDR2 reads SYDVKM. V lost 4 bases and J lost 7, with 26 bases in between. The CDR3 is made up of 17 amino acids. The CDR3 region is CASSSGMVAPRRGEQYF. The CDR3 bases are TGTGCCAGCAGTTCGGGCATGGTGGCGCCCCGGAGGGGGGAGCAGTACTTC.